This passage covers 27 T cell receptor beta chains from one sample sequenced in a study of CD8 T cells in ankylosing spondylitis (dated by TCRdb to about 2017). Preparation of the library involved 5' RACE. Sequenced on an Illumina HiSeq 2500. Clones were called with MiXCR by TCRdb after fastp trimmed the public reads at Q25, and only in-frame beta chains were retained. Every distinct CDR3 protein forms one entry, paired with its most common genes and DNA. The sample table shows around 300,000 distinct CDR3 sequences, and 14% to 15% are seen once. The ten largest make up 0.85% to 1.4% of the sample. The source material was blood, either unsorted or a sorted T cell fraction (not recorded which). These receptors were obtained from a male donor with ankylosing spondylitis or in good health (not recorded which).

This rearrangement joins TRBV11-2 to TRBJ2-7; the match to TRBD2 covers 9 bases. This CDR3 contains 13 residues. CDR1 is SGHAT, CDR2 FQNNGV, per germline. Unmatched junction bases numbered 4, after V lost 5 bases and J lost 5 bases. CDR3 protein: CASSPGLANEQYF. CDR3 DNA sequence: TGTGCCAGCAGCCCAGGACTAGCGAACGAGCAGTACTTC.

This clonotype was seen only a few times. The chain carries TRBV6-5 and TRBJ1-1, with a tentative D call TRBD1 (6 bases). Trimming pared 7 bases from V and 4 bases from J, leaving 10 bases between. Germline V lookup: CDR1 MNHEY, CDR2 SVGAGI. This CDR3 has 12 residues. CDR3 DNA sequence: TGTGCCAGCATGAGGGGGGCCACTGAAGCTTTCTTT. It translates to CASMRGATEAFF.

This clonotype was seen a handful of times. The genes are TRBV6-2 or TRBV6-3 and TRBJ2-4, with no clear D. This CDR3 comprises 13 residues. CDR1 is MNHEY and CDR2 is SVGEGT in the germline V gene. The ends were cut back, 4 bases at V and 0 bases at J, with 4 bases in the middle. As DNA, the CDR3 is TGTGCCAGCAGTTCCGGAGCCAAAAACATTCAGTACTTC. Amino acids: CASSSGAKNIQYF.

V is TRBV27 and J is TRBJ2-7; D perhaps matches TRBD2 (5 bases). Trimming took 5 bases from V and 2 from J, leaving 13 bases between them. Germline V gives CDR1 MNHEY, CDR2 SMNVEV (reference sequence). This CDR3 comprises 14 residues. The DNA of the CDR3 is TGTGCCAGCAGTCCGCCGACTACTACCTACGAGCAGTACTTC. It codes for CASSPPTTTYEQYF.

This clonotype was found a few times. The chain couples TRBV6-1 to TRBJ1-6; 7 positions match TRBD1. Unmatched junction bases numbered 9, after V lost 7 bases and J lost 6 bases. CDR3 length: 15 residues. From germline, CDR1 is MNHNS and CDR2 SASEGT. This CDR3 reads CASTGQPSLNSPLHF. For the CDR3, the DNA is TGTGCCAGCACGGGACAGCCATCACTTAATTCACCCCTCCACTTT.

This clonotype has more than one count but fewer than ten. The chain's CDR3 is CASSQDGNYGAEAFF. CDR3 DNA sequence: TGTGCCAGCAGCCAAGACGGGAACTACGGCGCTGAAGCTTTCTTT. This rearrangement joins TRBV3-1 to TRBJ1-1; no firm D call. Trimming pared 0 bases from V and 6 bases from J, leaving 14 bases between. Per the germline V gene, CDR1 is LGHDT and CDR2 is YNNKEL (reference sequence). There are 15 residues in the CDR3.

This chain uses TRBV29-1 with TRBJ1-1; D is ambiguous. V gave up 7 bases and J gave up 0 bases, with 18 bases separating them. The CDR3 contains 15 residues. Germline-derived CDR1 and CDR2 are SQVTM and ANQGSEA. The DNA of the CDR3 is TGCAGCGCGAGCGAGGGCGGCCCTTTGAACACTGAAGCTTTCTTT. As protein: CSASEGGPLNTEAFF.

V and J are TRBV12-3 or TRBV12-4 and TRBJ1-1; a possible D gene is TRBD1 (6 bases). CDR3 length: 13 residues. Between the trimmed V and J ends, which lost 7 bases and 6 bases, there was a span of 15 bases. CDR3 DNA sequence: TGTGCCAGCATCCTTCAGGGGATCTCTGAAGCTTTCTTT. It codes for CASILQGISEAFF.

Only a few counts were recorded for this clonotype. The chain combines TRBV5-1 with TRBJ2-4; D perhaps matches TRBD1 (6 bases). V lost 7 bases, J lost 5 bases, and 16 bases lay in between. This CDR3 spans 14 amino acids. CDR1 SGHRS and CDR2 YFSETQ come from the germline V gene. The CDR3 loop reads CASALWDTENIQYF. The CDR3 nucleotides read TGCGCCAGCGCTTTGTGGGACACCGAAAACATTCAGTACTTC. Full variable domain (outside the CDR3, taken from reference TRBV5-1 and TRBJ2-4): KAGVTQTPRYLIKTRGQQVTLSCSPISGHRSVSWYQQTPGQGLQFLFEYFSETQRNKGNFPGRFSGRQFSNSRSEMNVSTLELGDSALYLCASALWDTENIQYFGAGTRLSVL.

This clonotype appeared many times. CDR3 sequence: CASSPRDGRVGLKLFF. The CDR3 DNA reads as TGTGCCAGCAGTCCACGGGACGGACGCGTAGGGTTGAAACTGTTTTTT. The chain combines TRBV12-3 or TRBV12-4 with TRBJ1-4, with D perhaps TRBD1 (5 bases). With 5 bases removed from V and 11 bases from J, the gap between germline ends came to 24 bases. CDR3 length: 16 residues.

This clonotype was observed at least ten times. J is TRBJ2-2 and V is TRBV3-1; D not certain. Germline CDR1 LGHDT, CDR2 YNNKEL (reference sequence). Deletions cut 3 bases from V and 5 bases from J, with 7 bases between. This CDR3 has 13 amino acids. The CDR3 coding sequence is TGTGCCAGCAGCCAGCCCGAAACCGGGGAGCTGTTTTTT. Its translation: CASSQPETGELFF.

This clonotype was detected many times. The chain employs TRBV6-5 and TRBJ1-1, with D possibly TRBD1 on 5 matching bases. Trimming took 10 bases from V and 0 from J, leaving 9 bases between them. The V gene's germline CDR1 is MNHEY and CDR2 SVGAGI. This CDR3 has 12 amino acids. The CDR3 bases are TGTGCCACCATGACAGTGAACACTGAAGCTTTCTTT. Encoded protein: CATMTVNTEAFF.

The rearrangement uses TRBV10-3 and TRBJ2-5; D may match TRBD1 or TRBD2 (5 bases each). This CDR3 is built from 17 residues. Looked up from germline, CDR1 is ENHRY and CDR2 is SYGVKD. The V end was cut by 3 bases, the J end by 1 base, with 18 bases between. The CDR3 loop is CAISDPLGVGAQETQYF. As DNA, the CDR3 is TGTGCCATCAGTGACCCCCTGGGGGTTGGGGCCCAAGAGACCCAGTACTTC.

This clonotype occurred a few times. This CDR3 reads CASSLEAPDTQYF. The CDR3 bases are TGCGCCAGCAGCTTGGAAGCCCCAGATACGCAGTATTTT. The chain uses TRBV5-1 and TRBJ2-3; unclear D gene. Trimming cost V 0 bases and J 4 bases, with 6 bases left between them. Germline-derived CDR1 and CDR2 are SGHRS and YFSETQ. CDR3 length equals 13 residues. Full variable domain (remainder filled in from reference TRBV5-1 and TRBJ2-3): KAGVTQTPRYLIKTRGQQVTLSCSPISGHRSVSWYQQTPGQGLQFLFEYFSETQRNKGNFPGRFSGRQFSNSRSEMNVSTLELGDSALYLCASSLEAPDTQYFGPGTRLTVL.

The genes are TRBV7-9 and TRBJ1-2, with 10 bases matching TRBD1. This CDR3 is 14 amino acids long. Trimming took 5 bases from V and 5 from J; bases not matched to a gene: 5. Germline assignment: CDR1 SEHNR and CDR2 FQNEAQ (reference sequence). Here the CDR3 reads CASSQAGQGYGYTF. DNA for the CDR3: TGTGCCAGCAGCCAGGCGGGACAGGGGTATGGCTACACCTTC. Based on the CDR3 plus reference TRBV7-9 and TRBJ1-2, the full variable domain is DTGVSQNPRHKITKRGQNVTFRCDPISEHNRLYWYRQTLGQGPEFLTYFQNEAQLEKSRLLSDRFSAERPKGSFSTLEIQRTEQGDSAMYLCASSQAGQGYGYTFGSGTRLTVV.

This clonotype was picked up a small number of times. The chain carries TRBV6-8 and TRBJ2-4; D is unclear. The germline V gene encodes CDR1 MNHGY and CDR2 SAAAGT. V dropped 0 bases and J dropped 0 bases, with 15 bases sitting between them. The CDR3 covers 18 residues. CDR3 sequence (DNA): TGTGCCAGCAGTTACTCGATAATTCCCGGCCAAGCCAAAAACATTCAGTACTTC. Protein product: CASSYSIIPGQAKNIQYF.

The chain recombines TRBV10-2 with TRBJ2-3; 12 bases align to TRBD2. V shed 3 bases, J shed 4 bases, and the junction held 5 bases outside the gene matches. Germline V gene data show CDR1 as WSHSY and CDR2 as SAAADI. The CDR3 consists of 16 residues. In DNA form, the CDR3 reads TGCGCCAGCAGTGACATGACTAGCGGGAGCCCAGATACGCAGTATTTT. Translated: CASSDMTSGSPDTQYF.

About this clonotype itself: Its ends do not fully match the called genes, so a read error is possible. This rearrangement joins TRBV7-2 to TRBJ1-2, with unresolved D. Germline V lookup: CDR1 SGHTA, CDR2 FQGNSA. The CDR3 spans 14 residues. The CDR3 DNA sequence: TGTGCCGGCAGCTTAACCGGGATGCGGCATGGCTACACCTTC. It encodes CAGSLTGMRHGYTF.

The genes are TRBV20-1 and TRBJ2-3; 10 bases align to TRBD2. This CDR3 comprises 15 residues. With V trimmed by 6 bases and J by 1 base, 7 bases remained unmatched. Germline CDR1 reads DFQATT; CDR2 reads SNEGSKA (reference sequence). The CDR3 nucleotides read TGCAGTGCGAACAAAGCGGGGGGGGGCACAGATACGCAGTATTTT. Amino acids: CSANKAGGGTDTQYF.

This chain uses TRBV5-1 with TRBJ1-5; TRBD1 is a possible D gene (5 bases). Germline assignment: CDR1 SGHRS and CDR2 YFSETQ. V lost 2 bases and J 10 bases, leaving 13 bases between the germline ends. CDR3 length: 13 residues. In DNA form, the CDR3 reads TGCGCCAGCAGCTTAACAGCCCGGGGCCCCCAGCATTTT. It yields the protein CASSLTARGPQHF.

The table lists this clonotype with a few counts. The CDR3 nucleotides read TGTGCCAGCAGTGACCCGACAGGGGCCTACGAGCAGTACTTC. Its translation: CASSDPTGAYEQYF. The chain recombines TRBV6-1 with TRBJ2-7; 8 positions match TRBD1. The CDR3 is made up of 14 amino acids. Germline lookup yields CDR1 MNHNS and CDR2 SASEGT. The J segment lost 2 bases and the V segment lost 3 bases, leaving 3 bases of the junction unmatched.

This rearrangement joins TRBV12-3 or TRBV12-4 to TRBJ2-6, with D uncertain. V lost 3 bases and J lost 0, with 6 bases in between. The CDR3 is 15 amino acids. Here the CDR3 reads CASSFGNSGANVLTF. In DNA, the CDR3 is TGTGCCAGCAGTTTCGGAAACTCTGGGGCCAACGTCCTGACTTTC.

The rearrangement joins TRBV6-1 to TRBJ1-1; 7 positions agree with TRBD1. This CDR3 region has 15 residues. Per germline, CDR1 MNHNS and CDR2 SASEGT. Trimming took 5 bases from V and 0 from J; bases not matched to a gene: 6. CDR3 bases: TGTGCCAGCAGTCAAGGGACAGTTTTGAACACTGAAGCTTTCTTT. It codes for CASSQGTVLNTEAFF.

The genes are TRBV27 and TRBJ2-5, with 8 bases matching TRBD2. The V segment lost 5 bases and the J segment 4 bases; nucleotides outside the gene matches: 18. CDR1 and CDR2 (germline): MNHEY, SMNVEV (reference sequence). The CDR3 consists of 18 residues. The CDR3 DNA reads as TGTGCCAGCAGTCCCTCCGGGACTAGGGACAATCTCCGAGAGACCCAGTACTTC. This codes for CASSPSGTRDNLRETQYF.

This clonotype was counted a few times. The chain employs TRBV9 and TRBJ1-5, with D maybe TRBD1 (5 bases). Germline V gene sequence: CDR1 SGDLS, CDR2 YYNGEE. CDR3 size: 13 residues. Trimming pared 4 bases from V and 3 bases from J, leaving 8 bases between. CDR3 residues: CASSRGDNQPQHF. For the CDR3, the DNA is TGTGCCAGCAGCAGGGGTGACAATCAGCCCCAGCATTTT.

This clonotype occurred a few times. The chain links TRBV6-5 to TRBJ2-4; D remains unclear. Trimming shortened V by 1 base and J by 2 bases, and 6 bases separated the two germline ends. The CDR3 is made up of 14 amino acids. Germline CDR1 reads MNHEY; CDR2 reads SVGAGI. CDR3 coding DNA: TGTGCCAGCAGTTACTTGCGGTCCAAAAACATTCAGTACTTC. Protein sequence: CASSYLRSKNIQYF.

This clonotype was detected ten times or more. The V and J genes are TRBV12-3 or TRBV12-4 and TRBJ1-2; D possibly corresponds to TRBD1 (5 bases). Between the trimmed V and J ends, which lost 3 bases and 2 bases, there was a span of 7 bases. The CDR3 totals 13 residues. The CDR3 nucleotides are TGTGCCAGCAGTTTGAGACAGAACTATGGCTACACCTTC. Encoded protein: CASSLRQNYGYTF.